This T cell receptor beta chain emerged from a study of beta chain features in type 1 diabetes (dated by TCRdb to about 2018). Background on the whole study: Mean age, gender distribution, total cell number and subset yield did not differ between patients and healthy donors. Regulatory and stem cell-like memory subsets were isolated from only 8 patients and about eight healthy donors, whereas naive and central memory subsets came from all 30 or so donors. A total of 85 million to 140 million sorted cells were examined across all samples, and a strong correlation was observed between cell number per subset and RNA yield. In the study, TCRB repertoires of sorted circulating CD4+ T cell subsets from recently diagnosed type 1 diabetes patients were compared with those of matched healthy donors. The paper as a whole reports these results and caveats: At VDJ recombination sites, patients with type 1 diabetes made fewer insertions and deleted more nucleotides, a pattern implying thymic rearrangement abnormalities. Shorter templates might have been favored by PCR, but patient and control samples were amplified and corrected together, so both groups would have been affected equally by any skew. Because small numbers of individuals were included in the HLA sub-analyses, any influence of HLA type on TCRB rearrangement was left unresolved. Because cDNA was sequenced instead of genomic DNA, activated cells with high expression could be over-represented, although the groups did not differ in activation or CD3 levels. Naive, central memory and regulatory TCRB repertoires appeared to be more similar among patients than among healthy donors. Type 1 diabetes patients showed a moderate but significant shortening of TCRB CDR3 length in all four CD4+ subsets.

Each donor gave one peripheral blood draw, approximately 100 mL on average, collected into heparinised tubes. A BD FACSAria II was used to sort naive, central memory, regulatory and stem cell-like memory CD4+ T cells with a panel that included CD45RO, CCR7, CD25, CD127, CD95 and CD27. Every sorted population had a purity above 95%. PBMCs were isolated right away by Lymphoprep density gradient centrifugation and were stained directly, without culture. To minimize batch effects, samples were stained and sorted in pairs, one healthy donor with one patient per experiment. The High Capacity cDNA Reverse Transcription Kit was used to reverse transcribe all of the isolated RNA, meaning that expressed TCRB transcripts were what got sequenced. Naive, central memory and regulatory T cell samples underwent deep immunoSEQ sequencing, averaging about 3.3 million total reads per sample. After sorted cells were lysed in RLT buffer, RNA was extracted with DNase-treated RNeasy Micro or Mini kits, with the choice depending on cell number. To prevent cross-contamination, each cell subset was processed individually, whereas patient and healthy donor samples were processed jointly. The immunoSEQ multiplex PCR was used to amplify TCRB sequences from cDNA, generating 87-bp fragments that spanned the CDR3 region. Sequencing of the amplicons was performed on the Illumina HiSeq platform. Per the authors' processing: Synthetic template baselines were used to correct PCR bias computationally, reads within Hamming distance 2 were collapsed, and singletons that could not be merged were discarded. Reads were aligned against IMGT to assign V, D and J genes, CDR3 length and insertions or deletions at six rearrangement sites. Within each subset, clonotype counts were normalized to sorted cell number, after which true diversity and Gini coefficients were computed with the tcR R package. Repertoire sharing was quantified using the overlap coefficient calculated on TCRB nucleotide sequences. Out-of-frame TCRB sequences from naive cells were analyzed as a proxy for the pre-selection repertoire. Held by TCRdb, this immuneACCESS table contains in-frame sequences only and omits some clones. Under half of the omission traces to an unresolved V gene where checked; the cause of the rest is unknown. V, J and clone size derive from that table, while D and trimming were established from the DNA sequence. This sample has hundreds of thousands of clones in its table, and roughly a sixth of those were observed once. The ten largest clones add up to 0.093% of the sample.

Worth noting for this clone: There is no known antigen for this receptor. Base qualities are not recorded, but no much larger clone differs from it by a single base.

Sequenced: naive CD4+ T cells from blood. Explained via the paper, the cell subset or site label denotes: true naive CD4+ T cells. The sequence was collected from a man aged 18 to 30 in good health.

The CDR3 in this case is CASSVGQVYGKLFF. The DNA is as follows: TGTGCCAGCAGCGTAGGACAGGTGTATGGGAAACTGTTTTTT. This chain is built from TRBV9 and TRBJ1-4; D gene: possibly TRBD1, on 6 matching bases. V loses 0 bases, J loses 11 bases, and the germline ends lie 14 bases apart. Inclusive of the bounding cysteine and phenylalanine, the CDR3 is 14 residues long. Only the CDR3 region is kept as DNA, spanning 42 bases read in frame from base 1. CDR1 is given as SGDLS and CDR2 as YYNGEE, both from the germline V gene.